This T cell receptor beta chain came from a study of CD8 T cells in Susac syndrome (dated by TCRdb to 2018 to 2020). With regard to the full study: The study used repertoire sequencing to test whether antigen drove CD8+ T cell activation and differentiation in Susac syndrome. General findings and caveats noted by the study authors: The TCR sequencing and HLA analysis was acknowledged to have included a relatively small number of individuals.

Peripheral blood CD8+ and CD4+ T cells from healthy donors, Susac syndrome patients and multiple sclerosis patients were profiled by high-throughput TCR beta sequencing. Healthy donors were included as age- and sex-matched controls. CD8+ TEMRA cells were enriched by FACS, while bulk CD8+ and CD4+ T cells were purified by magnetic negative isolation. Blood was collected in EDTA tubes and processed within 24 hours, with PBMCs isolated through density gradient centrifugation. PBMCs intended for TCR sequencing were frozen in liquid nitrogen and were later thawed in a 37 degrees C water bath. The sorted or isolated CD4+, CD8+ and CD8+ TEMRA cells had a purity of 90% or higher. RNA was extracted using the RNeasy kit, and about 0.45 to 1 ug of the RNA was reverse transcribed with random hexamers. The immunoSEQ multiplex PCR assay, which covers 54 Vbeta and 13 Jbeta segments, was used to amplify TCR beta CDR3 regions. PCR amplification bias was corrected using a synthetic template baseline for primer optimization and computational correction. In the original analysis: Reads were assigned to V, D and J genes according to IMGT and analyzed in immunoSEQ Analyzer, with only productive sequences retained. Clonality was calculated as one minus the Shannon entropy normalized by log2 of the number of productive unique sequences. Public and private clones were assessed among the 100 most prevalent clones of each patient and control. Clones were defined as Susac-specific when absent from the healthy and MS cohorts, from 1052 published viral clones and from other ImmuneACCESS disease sequences. TCRdb ran its own pipeline on the public reads, namely fastp trimming at Q25 and MiXCR clone calling, and kept in-frame beta chains. Merged by CDR3 protein, the rows form single entries marked with the most common genes and DNA. These V and J calls are TCRdb output, not the study's own analysis. The sample table records around 150,000 distinct CDR3 sequences; around 94% of these occur just once. 0.13% to 0.15% of the sample lies in the top ten.

The CDR3 covers 13 residues, taking in both the cysteine and the phenylalanine. The entry retains the CDR3 DNA only, 39 bases that are in frame from base 1. Via the germline V gene (reference sequence), CDR1 is LNHDA and CDR2 SQIVND. V is pruned by 6 bases and J by 3 bases, leaving 2 bases of the junction without a gene match. Comment on this clonotype: The antigen this receptor binds is unknown. Base qualities are not recorded, but no much larger clone differs from it by a single base.

This TCR came from a human donor in good health. The receptor chain draws on TRBV19 and TRBJ2-5, with TRBD1 matching 9 junction bases. The specimen sequenced was CD4+ T cells from PBMCs. In nucleotides, the sequence is TGTGCCAGTAGGCGGGACAGGGAAGAGACCCAGTACTTC. Translated, this gives CASRRDREETQYF.